The 29 T cell receptor beta chains presented below share a single source sample, sequenced in a study of memory CD4+ T cells and cytomegalovirus serostatus. The sort gate was single viable CD3+CD4+CD8-CD45RO+ cells for memory CD4+ T cells. Clones were read by immunoSEQ multiplex PCR, and TCRdb kept only the in-frame ones, dropping some. The sample lists about 75,000 clones, about 78% occurring once. Sequenced: memory CD4+ T cells from blood. The receptors here all came from an adult in good health and CMV-seropositive.

This clone appeared a single time. This rearrangement joins TRBV5-4 to TRBJ1-2, with TRBD1 identical over 9 bases. The CDR3 covers 14 residues. CDR1 and CDR2 (germline): SGHNT, YYREEE (reference sequence). V trimming: 5 bases; J trimming: 8 bases; junction bases outside the gene matches: 10. For the CDR3, the DNA is TGTGCCAGCAGGAATGAACAGGGGGCGGGGGGCTACACCTTC. This encodes CASRNEQGAGGYTF.

There are a few counts of this clone. The chain links TRBV19 to TRBJ1-6; D gene unclear. The CDR3 loop spans 14 amino acids. The V and J ends lost 3 bases and 6 bases respectively, with 9 bases between them. Per germline, CDR1 LNHDA and CDR2 SQIVND (reference sequence). CDR3 bases: TGTGCCAGTAGTATGTCCCAAGCTAATTCACCCCTCCACTTT. Encoded protein: CASSMSQANSPLHF. Variable domain in full (rest from reference TRBV19 and TRBJ1-6): DGGITQSPKYLFRKEGQNVTLSCEQNLNHDAMYWYRQDPGQGLRLIYYSQIVNDFQKGDIAEGYSVSREKKESFPLTVTSAQKNPTAFYLCASSMSQANSPLHFGNGTRLTVT.

This clone was counted between two and nine times. This chain uses TRBV30 with TRBJ2-7, with 10 bases lining up with TRBD2. Looked up from germline, CDR1 is GTSNPN and CDR2 is SVGIG (reference sequence). With 0 bases clipped from V and 2 bases from J, the junction kept 1 base outside the gene matches. The CDR3 length is 14 residues. CDR3 coding DNA: TGTGCCTGGAGTGTAGCGGGAGGGACCTACGAGCAGTACGTC. It specifies CAWSVAGGTYEQYV.

A few counts support this clone. The chain recombines TRBV5-6 with TRBJ1-2, with D possibly matching TRBD1 (6 bases). The CDR3 contains 16 residues. Trimming cost V 1 base and J 3 bases, with 16 bases left between them. From germline, CDR1 is SGHDT and CDR2 YYEEEE. As DNA, the CDR3 is TGTGCCAGCAGCTTGTCGCCTACAGGGTTAGACTATGGCTACACCTTC. Translated: CASSLSPTGLDYGYTF.

The chain couples TRBV25-1 to TRBJ2-3, with a weak D call TRBD2 (5 bases). Germline V gene lookup returns CDR1 MGHDK and CDR2 SYGVNS. V gave up 3 bases and J gave up 3 bases, with 13 bases separating them. The CDR3 is 15 residues long. CDR3 nucleotides: TGTGCCAGCAGTGAGAGGGATGGGAGTACAGATACGCAGTATTTT. Residues: CASSERDGSTDTQYF. The full variable domain, completed using reference TRBV25-1 and TRBJ2-3, is EADIYQTPRYLVIGTGKKITLECSQTMGHDKMYWYQQDPGMELHLIHYSYGVNSTEKGDLSSESTVSRIRTEHFPLTLESARPSHTSQYLCASSERDGSTDTQYFGPGTRLTVL.

The chain links TRBV5-1 to TRBJ2-1; D is possibly TRBD1 (5 bases). In germline, CDR1 is SGHRS, CDR2 YFSETQ. The CDR3 loop spans 14 amino acids. The ends were cut back, 0 bases at V and 9 bases at J, with 13 bases in the middle. CDR3 DNA: TGCGCCAGCAGCTTGGCGCAGGGAAGGACTGAGCAGTTCTTC. Translating it yields CASSLAQGRTEQFF.

The chain links TRBV7-2 to TRBJ1-1; 11 bases map to TRBD1. CDR1 SGHTA and CDR2 FQGNSA come from the germline V gene. This CDR3 has 15 residues. With 5 bases clipped from V and 5 bases from J, the junction kept 7 bases outside the gene matches. The CDR3 DNA reads TGTGCCAGCAGCCCGGGACAGGGGGGCTGGACTGAAGCTTTCTTT. Translating it yields CASSPGQGGWTEAFF.

The chain employs TRBV6-5 and TRBJ1-1; maybe TRBD1 (5 bases). The CDR3 consists of 15 residues. The V end was cut by 6 bases, the J end by 6 bases, with 20 bases between. Germline V CDR1 and CDR2: MNHEY, SVGAGI. The CDR3 region has the DNA TGTGCCAGCAGCCGGGACCGCGGGGGACGCGCTGAAGCTTTCTTT. Its protein is CASSRDRGGRAEAFF.

V usage is TRBV29-1 and J usage is TRBJ1-2; TRBD1 might be the D (5 bases). The CDR3 runs to 12 residues. Germline values: CDR1 SQVTM, CDR2 ANQGSEA. The V and J ends lost 6 bases and 1 base respectively, with 9 bases between them. The DNA of the CDR3 is TGCAGCGTGAAACAGGATAACTATGGCTACACCTTC. Translating gives CSVKQDNYGYTF.

The rearrangement uses TRBV19 and TRBJ2-7, with no clear D. This CDR3 comprises 14 residues. Germline V CDR1 and CDR2: LNHDA, SQIVND (reference sequence). The V and J ends lost 4 bases and 0 bases respectively, with 10 bases between them. The DNA for the CDR3 is TGTGCCAGTAGTACGACGGCGGACTCCTACGAGCAGTACTTC. Protein product: CASSTTADSYEQYF.

The J gene is TRBJ2-5, the V gene TRBV19; perhaps TRBD2 as D (7 bases). There are 13 residues in the CDR3. CDR1 and CDR2 (germline): LNHDA, SQIVND (reference sequence). V lost 6 bases and J lost 5, with 13 bases in between. CDR3 sequence reads: CASSTQGGETQYF. The CDR3 DNA reads TGTGCCAGTAGCACACAGGGAGGGGAGACCCAGTACTTC.

This clone was recorded only once. The genes are TRBV6-5 and TRBJ2-7; 8 bases match TRBD1. This CDR3 has 14 amino acids. Germline assignment: CDR1 MNHEY and CDR2 SVGAGI. V was clipped by 8 bases and J by 5 bases; unmatched bases: 11. CDR3: CASGRTGSSNEQYF. For the CDR3, the DNA is TGTGCCAGCGGTCGGACAGGGTCGTCAAACGAGCAGTACTTC.

The J gene is TRBJ1-1, the V gene TRBV7-9, with 7 positions matching TRBD1. Germline CDR1 is SEHNR and CDR2 is FQNEAQ (reference sequence). This CDR3 has 14 residues. V lost 8 bases, J lost 5 bases, and 11 bases stayed unmatched. The CDR3 region has the DNA TGTGCCAGCGGGATTAGACAGGGAAGAACTGAAGCTTTCTTT. It is translated as CASGIRQGRTEAFF.

J is TRBJ2-1 and V is TRBV29-1; D call uncertain. CDR1 is SQVTM, CDR2 ANQGSEA, per germline. The CDR3 runs 14 residues. V lost 3 bases and J lost 0, with 9 bases in between. The CDR3 nucleotides read TGCAGCGTTGATAGGATAGGCTCCTACAATGAGCAGTTCTTC. Translated: CSVDRIGSYNEQFF.

CDR3 region: CASSYSTEAFF. CDR3 nucleotide sequence: TGTGCCAGCAGTTATTCGACTGAAGCTTTCTTT. This chain connects TRBV28 to TRBJ1-1; D is unresolved. The germline V and J ends were trimmed by 4 bases and 5 bases, with 5 bases remaining between them. In germline, CDR1 is MDHEN, CDR2 SYDVKM. The CDR3 is made up of 11 amino acids. The full variable domain, in which reference TRBV28 and TRBJ1-1 provide the parts outside the CDR3, is DVKVTQSSRYLVKRTGEKVFLECVQDMDHENMFWYRQDPGLGLRLIYFSYDVKMKEKGDIPEGYSVSREKKERFSLILESASTNQTSMYLCASSYSTEAFFGQGTRLTVV.

In the case of this clone: One junction end disagrees with the germline gene, perhaps due to a read error. The chain employs TRBV18 and TRBJ2-7, with 15 nucleotides matching TRBD2. The germline V gene encodes CDR1 KGHSH and CDR2 LQKENI. The length of the CDR3 is 16 residues. The DNA for the CDR3 is TGTGCCAGCTCACCACGGACTAGCGGGGGGGCCTATGAGCAGTACTTC. Its protein product is CASSPRTSGGAYEQYF.

The gene calls are TRBV11-3 and TRBJ1-1, with a weak D call TRBD1 (5 bases). This CDR3 spans 15 amino acids. V lost 1 base and J lost 6, with 15 bases in between. Germline V CDR1 and CDR2: SGHNT, YENEEA. DNA for the CDR3: TGTGCCAGCAGCTTAGTTACAGGTTTCGCGGCTGAAGCTTTCTTT. Amino acids: CASSLVTGFAAEAFF.

The rearrangement links TRBV5-4 to TRBJ2-7; D might be TRBD1 or TRBD2, each matching 5 bases. The length of the CDR3 is 14 residues. Germline CDR1 SGHNT, CDR2 YYREEE (reference sequence). Trimming cost V 2 bases and J 6 bases, with 15 bases left between them. The CDR3 DNA reads TGTGCCAGCAGCTTAGAGGGGCCGTTTGGCGAGCAGTACTTC. Translating it yields CASSLEGPFGEQYF. The full variable domain, its missing parts supplied by reference TRBV5-4 and TRBJ2-7, is ETGVTQSPTHLIKTRGQQVTLRCSSQSGHNTVSWYQQALGQGPQFIFQYYREEENGRGNFPPRFSGLQFPNYSSELNVNALELDDSALYLCASSLEGPFGEQYFGPGTRLTVT.

This clone was recorded only once. This chain joins TRBV5-1 and TRBJ2-5, with a possible D match to TRBD2 (6 bases). The CDR3 covers 14 residues. V was pared by 5 bases and J by 5 bases, with 16 bases between. Per the germline V gene, CDR1 is SGHRS and CDR2 is YFSETQ. The CDR3 coding sequence is TGCGCCAGCAGGGTCGGGTCGGGAGTTGAGACCCAGTACTTC. Encoded protein: CASRVGSGVETQYF. Drawing the rest from reference TRBV5-1 and TRBJ2-5, the complete variable domain is KAGVTQTPRYLIKTRGQQVTLSCSPISGHRSVSWYQQTPGQGLQFLFEYFSETQRNKGNFPGRFSGRQFSNSRSEMNVSTLELGDSALYLCASRVGSGVETQYFGPGTRLLVL.

The chain carries TRBV30 and TRBJ2-5, with TRBD1 matching 11 bases. The CDR3 is 13 amino acids. Germline lookup yields CDR1 GTSNPN and CDR2 SVGIG (reference sequence). The CDR3 DNA follows: TGTGCGTACCGGGACAGGGGGCAAGAGACCCAGTACTTC. Translation gives CAYRDRGQETQYF.

The chain employs TRBV19 and TRBJ2-4, with 7 bases identical to TRBD2. This CDR3 has 15 residues. Germline assignment: CDR1 LNHDA and CDR2 SQIVND (reference sequence). The junction had 13 bases not matched to a gene; V was cut back by 4 bases and J by 10 bases. CDR3 sequence (DNA): TGTGCCAGTAGTACCACGGGGGGTGAGCATGGGATTCAGTACTTC. It translates to CASSTTGGEHGIQYF.

The chain has TRBV7-2 and TRBJ1-1, with a tentative D call TRBD1 (5 bases). The CDR3 has 15 residues. Trimming cost V 1 base and J 1 base, with 10 bases left between them. Germline values: CDR1 SGHTA, CDR2 FQGNSA. The CDR3 loop is CASSLVVTGNTEAFF. In DNA form, the CDR3 reads TGTGCCAGCAGCTTAGTGGTTACAGGGAACACTGAAGCTTTCTTT.

Of note for this clone: The junction differs from germline at one of its ends, possibly a read error. V gene TRBV10-2 combines with J gene TRBJ2-5, with a possible D match to TRBD2 (5 bases). Per germline, CDR1 WSHSY and CDR2 SAAADI. There are 14 residues in the CDR3. The CDR3 reads CASSLAGNQETQYF. The CDR3 nucleotides are TGCGCCAGCAGTCTTGCGGGCAACCAAGAAACCCAGTACTTC.

The chain joins TRBV5-1 to TRBJ2-5; perhaps TRBD1 as D (5 bases). V was clipped by 4 bases and J by 3 bases, with 13 bases between them. The CDR3 extends over 14 amino acids. From germline, CDR1 is SGHRS and CDR2 YFSETQ. CDR3 DNA sequence: TGCGCCAGCAGCGTCCTAGTCAGGGAAGAGACCCAGTACTTC. Amino acids: CASSVLVREETQYF.

The J gene is TRBJ1-1, the V gene TRBV28, with 7 bases that match TRBD1. The CDR3 totals 12 residues. V trimming: 5 bases; J trimming: 5 bases; junction bases outside the gene matches: 2. Germline V gene lookup returns CDR1 MDHEN and CDR2 SYDVKM. The CDR3 region has the DNA TGTGCCAGCAGTGACAGGGTAACTGAAGCTTTCTTT. Amino acid sequence: CASSDRVTEAFF.

The chain recombines TRBV11-3 with TRBJ1-2; 9 bases fit TRBD1. This CDR3 is built from 16 residues. Trimming removed 3 bases from V and 0 bases from J; junction bases left unmatched: 5. Germline values: CDR1 SGHNT, CDR2 YENEEA. CDR3 sequence (DNA): TGTGCCAGCAGCTTGGGACAGGGTGAAGCTAACTATGGCTACACCTTC. It translates to CASSLGQGEANYGYTF.

CDR3 DNA sequence: TGCGCCAGCAGCCGATCGCTGGTCAGGGGGCCTGGAAACACCATATATTTT. Translated: CASSRSLVRGPGNTIYF. This chain joins TRBV4-1 and TRBJ1-3, with 8 bases that match TRBD1. The CDR3 spans 17 residues. The germline V gene encodes CDR1 MGHRA and CDR2 YSYEKL. The J segment lost 2 bases and the V segment lost 4 bases, leaving 10 bases of the junction unmatched.

The rearrangement links TRBV30 to TRBJ1-1; D possibly corresponds to TRBD1 (5 bases). Germline V CDR1 and CDR2: GTSNPN, SVGIG (reference sequence). V was trimmed by 3 bases and J by 10 bases, leaving 15 bases between them. CDR3 length: 12 residues. The CDR3, as DNA: TGTGCCTGGAGCCGATCAGGGCAAAGAGCTTTCTTT. Protein sequence: CAWSRSGQRAFF.

This chain links TRBV7-2 with TRBJ2-2, with D unresolved. The germline V gene encodes CDR1 SGHTA and CDR2 FQGNSA. The CDR3 loop spans 16 amino acids. Trimming took 5 bases from V and 0 from J, leaving 13 bases between them. In DNA form, the CDR3 reads TGTGCCAGCAGCCCCAGGTGGCTCGCGAACACCGGGGAGCTGTTTTTT. Residues: CASSPRWLANTGELFF.